What follows are 2 T cell receptor beta chains derived from one specimen sequenced in a study of cytomegalovirus exposure and HLA in healthy donors. In the PCR, 60 Vbeta and 13 Jbeta primers were used. Some clones are missing from TCRdb's copy, which holds only in-frame ones; the method was immunoSEQ multiplex PCR. The sample consists of roughly 110,000 clones, under 80% of them appearing once. Sequencing was performed on PBMCs. All receptors come from a woman in her forties or fifties in good health and CMV-seropositive.

This clone has only one observation. The chain employs TRBV19 and TRBJ2-2, with a possible D match to TRBD1 (6 bases). The germline V and J ends were trimmed by 5 bases and 4 bases, with 14 bases remaining between them. This CDR3 has 15 residues. The germline gives CDR1 LNHDA, CDR2 SQIVND (reference sequence). The CDR3 is CASSGRGAGTGELFF. Written as DNA, the CDR3 is TGTGCCAGTAGTGGCAGGGGTGCCGGCACCGGGGAGCTGTTTTTT. The full variable domain, its missing parts supplied by reference TRBV19 and TRBJ2-2, is DGGITQSPKYLFRKEGQNVTLSCEQNLNHDAMYWYRQDPGQGLRLIYYSQIVNDFQKGDIAEGYSVSREKKESFPLTVTSAQKNPTAFYLCASSGRGAGTGELFFGEGSRLTVL.

This chain connects TRBV6-1 to TRBJ1-2; weak D call: TRBD1 (5 bases). The length of the CDR3 is 17 residues. Germline V gene sequence: CDR1 MNHNS, CDR2 SASEGT. Trimming cost V 0 bases and J 5 bases, with 19 bases left between them. CDR3 protein: CASSEAGGGRGAYGYTF. CDR3 sequence (DNA): TGTGCCAGCAGTGAAGCGGGGGGAGGGAGGGGCGCTTATGGCTACACCTTC.